This TCR beta chain came from a study of CD8 T cells in ankylosing spondylitis. In germline, CDR1 is SGDLS, CDR2 YYNGEE. The CDR3 spans 16 residues. The ends were cut back, 0 bases at V and 8 bases at J, with 20 bases in the middle. Findings and limits, study-wide: Reports say disease-linked clones showed up significantly more in matched ankylosing spondylitis synovial fluid. Made up of roughly 8 highly homologous variants, a TCR beta motif appeared characteristic of ankylosing spondylitis blood. Reports of some motif variants in reactive arthritis synovial fluid and blood predate this one.

Quantitative 5'-RACE with molecular barcodes generated TCR beta libraries. TCRdb independently ran MiXCR on the 5' RACE reads; one entry per CDR3 protein. The sample consists of about 220,000 distinct CDR3 sequences, more than 5.5% of them appearing once. The sample holds many counts of this clonotype. Its antigen is unknown. The receptor comes from a male donor with ankylosing spondylitis. Specimen: blood, either unsorted or a sorted T cell fraction (not recorded which). The chain couples TRBV9 to TRBJ1-2, with D unresolved. DNA of the CDR3: TGTGCCAGCAGCGTAGCTACCGGGGAGGGCTTAGAGGGCTACACCTTC. It encodes CASSVATGEGLEGYTF.